This entry features one TCR beta chain sequence. The CDR3 is 16 residues long. Germline CDR1 and CDR2: SGHDT and YYEEEE. The authors made each sample's cDNA in eight separate reactions. Each CDR3 protein gets one entry in TCRdb, which reprocessed the 5' RACE reads and gives no DNA. The sample's table shows more than 300,000 distinct CDR3 sequences. This sample was taken from a study of monozygotic twins with inflammatory bowel disease. V usage is TRBV5-6 and J usage is TRBJ2-3; the D gene TCRdb calls, TRBD1, cannot be checked with no DNA. Sequenced material: blood. The TCR comes from a human donor with ulcerative colitis or Crohn's disease, or a healthy co-twin of an affected twin (not recorded which). The CDR3 sequence: CASSFGGPGGTDTQYF.